Listed here are 22 T cell receptor beta chains from one sample, sequenced in a study of identical twins. Each CDR3 protein gets one entry after TCRdb re-called the 5' RACE reads with MiXCR. The top ten clones hold more than 0.4% of a sample with more than 400,000 distinct CDR3 sequences, roughly 15% of them seen once. Another study also made use of these data, one on yellow fever vaccine responses in identical twins.

The sample was CD4+ T cells sorted from blood. The receptors here all came from a woman under 30 in good health.

This chain connects TRBV25-1 to TRBJ2-1; D remains unclear. Deletions cut 0 bases from V and 0 bases from J, with 15 bases between. This CDR3 spans 18 amino acids. Germline V gives CDR1 MGHDK, CDR2 SYGVNS. The CDR3 DNA sequence: TGTGCCAGCAGTGAATACGTTGGCACGGTGGGCTCCTACAATGAGCAGTTCTTC. It specifies CASSEYVGTVGSYNEQFF.

The chain couples TRBV5-1 to TRBJ2-2; 7 positions match TRBD2. The germline V gene has CDR1 SGHRS and CDR2 YFSETQ. J gave up 7 bases and V 6 bases, and 6 bases lay outside the gene matches. The CDR3 spans 13 residues. Here the CDR3 DNA reads TGCGCCAGCACGTCAGGGAGGGTCGGGGAGCTGTTTTTT. It codes for CASTSGRVGELFF.

This clonotype has just a few counts. The chain employs TRBV20-1 and TRBJ1-6; no reliable D call. The germline gives CDR1 DFQATT, CDR2 SNEGSKA (reference sequence). V gave up 1 base and J gave up 7 bases, with 2 bases separating them. The CDR3 sequence is 11 residues long. The CDR3 coding sequence is TGCAGTGCTAGAGGAAATTCACCCCTCCACTTT. It yields the protein CSARGNSPLHF.

This clonotype was recorded a few times. The chain employs TRBV12-3 or TRBV12-4 and TRBJ1-2; possibly TRBD1 for D (5 bases). The length of the CDR3 is 13 residues. V lost 2 bases and J lost 8, with 12 bases in between. CDR3 residues: CASSLWEGSGYTF. The CDR3 nucleotides are TGTGCCAGCAGTTTATGGGAGGGGAGCGGCTACACCTTC.

This clonotype was seen more than once but under ten times. This chain joins TRBV12-5 and TRBJ2-7; D perhaps matches TRBD1 (6 bases). The CDR3 has 14 amino acids. Germline V gives CDR1 LGHNT, CDR2 FRNRAP. With 1 base removed from V and 5 bases from J, the gap between germline ends came to 12 bases. In DNA form, the CDR3 reads TGTGCTAGTGGTTTGGGGACAGCCCCTGACGAGCAGTACTTC. Encoded protein: CASGLGTAPDEQYF.

Only a few counts were recorded for this clonotype. The chain joins TRBV3-1 to TRBJ2-2; TRBD2 matches 9 bases. In germline, CDR1 is LGHDT, CDR2 YNNKEL (reference sequence). The junction had 1 base not matched to a gene; V was cut back by 5 bases and J by 0 bases. The CDR3 spans 15 residues. DNA for the CDR3: TGTGCCAGCAGCGAGCGGGGGGCGAACACCGGGGAGCTGTTTTTT. Translated: CASSERGANTGELFF.

Only a few counts were recorded for this clonotype. The rearrangement links TRBV3-1 to TRBJ2-7, with TRBD2 matching 10 bases. The V segment lost 3 bases and the J segment 2 bases; nucleotides outside the gene matches: 13. This CDR3 is built from 18 residues. From germline, CDR1 is LGHDT and CDR2 YNNKEL (reference sequence). The CDR3 region is CASSHASGSLMGPYEQYF. The CDR3 nucleotides are TGTGCCAGCAGCCATGCTAGCGGGAGTCTTATGGGCCCCTACGAGCAGTACTTC.

This clonotype showed up just once. V gene TRBV13 combines with J gene TRBJ1-2; tentatively, D is TRBD1 (6 bases). The length of the CDR3 is 15 residues. The V gene's germline CDR1 is PRHDT and CDR2 FYEKMQ (reference sequence). Between the trimmed V and J ends, which lost 0 bases and 4 bases, there was a span of 12 bases. CDR3 protein: CASSLGQGQLYGYTF. The CDR3 nucleotides read TGTGCCAGCAGCTTAGGCCAAGGACAGCTCTATGGCTACACCTTC.

This chain connects TRBV5-1 to TRBJ2-1, with 11 nucleotides matching TRBD2. V shed 4 bases and J 0 bases; nucleotides not matched to a gene: 6. CDR1 is SGHRS and CDR2 is YFSETQ in the germline V gene. The CDR3 covers 17 residues. The CDR3 sequence: CASSHSGRGGSYNEQFF. The CDR3 DNA sequence: TGCGCCAGCAGCCATAGCGGGAGGGGAGGCTCCTACAATGAGCAGTTCTTC.

This clonotype appeared a few times. The chain combines TRBV5-1 with TRBJ2-7; TRBD1 matches at 7 bases. Per the germline V gene, CDR1 is SGHRS and CDR2 is YFSETQ. V dropped 3 bases and J dropped 0; count of bases not matched to a gene: 6. This CDR3 has 15 residues. This chain's CDR3 is CASSSGGTSSYEQYF. The CDR3 nucleotides read TGCGCCAGCAGCTCAGGGGGTACGAGCTCCTACGAGCAGTACTTC. Using reference TRBV5-1 and TRBJ2-7 for the parts outside the CDR3, the full variable domain is KAGVTQTPRYLIKTRGQQVTLSCSPISGHRSVSWYQQTPGQGLQFLFEYFSETQRNKGNFPGRFSGRQFSNSRSEMNVSTLELGDSALYLCASSSGGTSSYEQYFGPGTRLTVT.

This clonotype was counted ten times or more. The chain is built from TRBV12-3 or TRBV12-4 and TRBJ1-1; D may be TRBD1 (6 bases). The CDR3 is made up of 14 amino acids. Trimming took off 3 bases at V and 7 bases at J, with 15 bases between the two ends. CDR3 nucleotides: TGTGCCAGCAGTTTTAACAGGGCGGGAAATGAAGCTTTCTTT. Residues: CASSFNRAGNEAFF.

The chain employs TRBV6-5 and TRBJ1-6; TRBD1 agrees at 10 bases. The length of the CDR3 is 17 residues. J gave up 9 bases and V 4 bases, and 12 bases lay outside the gene matches. Germline CDR1 reads MNHEY; CDR2 reads SVGAGI. The CDR3 region has the DNA TGTGCCAGCAGTTCGTCGGGACAGGGGAACGGACTTTCACCCCTCCACTTT. Its translation is CASSSSGQGNGLSPLHF.

The chain is built from TRBV9 and TRBJ2-1; the D gene is possibly TRBD1 (6 bases). Per germline, CDR1 SGDLS and CDR2 YYNGEE. This CDR3 has 16 residues. The V end was cut by 3 bases, the J end by 10 bases, with 23 bases between. The CDR3, as DNA: TGTGCCAGCAGCGCAAGTTTCTTAGGGGGATCGGAAGAGCAGTTCTTC. Translating gives CASSASFLGGSEEQFF.

This clonotype was found many times. The chain carries TRBV6-2 or TRBV6-3 and TRBJ1-5, with TRBD1 as a possible D gene (6 bases). Germline CDR1 and CDR2: MNHEY and SVGEGT. There are 14 residues in the CDR3. With 6 bases removed from V and 3 bases from J, the gap between germline ends came to 12 bases. As DNA, the CDR3 is TGTGCCAGCAGCCAAACAGGGTCCAATCAGCCCCAGCATTTT. Translated: CASSQTGSNQPQHF.

This clonotype has just a few counts. This chain uses TRBV6-1 with TRBJ2-2; a weak D match, TRBD2 (6 bases). CDR3 length equals 17 residues. CDR1 MNHNS and CDR2 SASEGT come from the germline V gene. V gave up 0 bases and J gave up 5 bases, with 16 bases separating them. Written as DNA, the CDR3 is TGTGCCAGCAGTGAAGCTGTGGCGGGGACTTATACCGGGGAGCTGTTTTTT. This gives the protein CASSEAVAGTYTGELFF.

The CDR3 loop is CATSRDLQGWNQPQHF. CDR3 bases: TGTGCCACCAGCAGAGATTTGCAGGGTTGGAATCAGCCCCAGCATTTT. V is TRBV15 and J is TRBJ1-5, with D possibly TRBD1 on 5 matching bases. This CDR3 is 16 amino acids long. Per the germline V gene, CDR1 is LNHNV and CDR2 is YYDKDF (reference sequence). The V end lost 0 bases, the J end lost 4 bases, and 13 bases lay between the germline ends.

This clonotype showed up many times. The rearrangement links TRBV11-2 to TRBJ1-1; the D is unclear. The CDR3 contains 14 residues. Germline CDR1 is SGHAT and CDR2 is FQNNGV. V lost 5 bases and J 0 bases, leaving 10 bases between the germline ends. The CDR3 nucleotides read TGTGCCAGCAGCCGCACAGAGATGAACACTGAAGCTTTCTTT. It translates to CASSRTEMNTEAFF.

The V gene is TRBV6-2 or TRBV6-3, the J gene TRBJ1-1; D is unresolved. Germline lookup yields CDR1 MNHEY and CDR2 SVGEGT. V was trimmed by 2 bases and J by 0 bases, leaving 13 bases between them. The CDR3 has 16 amino acids. The DNA for the CDR3 is TGTGCCAGCAGTTACAGGCCGTCCGGGATGAACACTGAAGCTTTCTTT. This codes for CASSYRPSGMNTEAFF.

This CDR3 is CSATQGLVTEAFF. In DNA form, the CDR3 reads TGCAGTGCCACCCAGGGACTGGTCACTGAAGCTTTCTTT. This chain links TRBV20-1 with TRBJ1-1, with D tentatively TRBD1 (5 bases). The CDR3 covers 13 residues. Between the trimmed V and J ends, which lost 6 bases and 4 bases, there was a span of 15 bases. From germline, CDR1 is DFQATT and CDR2 SNEGSKA (reference sequence).

The rearrangement joins TRBV6-1 to TRBJ1-2, with D unresolved. The CDR3 is 16 residues long. From germline, CDR1 is MNHNS and CDR2 SASEGT. Trimming pared 3 bases from V and 4 bases from J, leaving 18 bases between. The CDR3 nucleotides are TGTGCCAGCAGTGAGGGGAGGGCAGGAGGGCGCTATGGCTACACCTTC. The encoded protein is CASSEGRAGGRYGYTF.

The chain employs TRBV20-1 and TRBJ2-5; 7 positions agree with TRBD1. J was trimmed by 3 bases and V by 3 bases; bases with no gene match: 10. The CDR3 is made up of 15 amino acids. The V gene's germline CDR1 is DFQATT and CDR2 SNEGSKA (reference sequence). This CDR3 is CSARVLGQIEETQYF. The CDR3 DNA reads as TGCAGTGCTAGGGTTCTGGGACAGATTGAAGAGACCCAGTACTTC.

This clonotype was observed a few times. The rearrangement uses TRBV2 and TRBJ2-5; D possibly corresponds to TRBD2 (6 bases). Trimming stripped 6 bases from V and 4 bases from J, with 12 bases between. This CDR3 has 13 residues. CDR1 and CDR2 (germline): SNHLY, FYNNEI. The CDR3 nucleotides read TGTGCCAGCAGCGGACTAAACGGAGAGACCCAGTACTTC. Amino acids: CASSGLNGETQYF.